The rows below give T cell receptor beta chains drawn from one sample of a study of blood T cell repertoires in COVID-19. Assay: immunoSEQ multiplex PCR; the TCRdb copy retains only in-frame clones and omits some. The sample lists about 430,000 clones, roughly nine tenths occurring once. The material sequenced was PBMCs or T cells enriched from blood (not recorded which). These receptors came from a man between 25 and 39 years old who had recovered from COVID-19. CDR3s include the opening cysteine and the closing phenylalanine or tryptophan. A D gene is named only where the DNA matches it firmly. Only some rows state a clone size, as once, few, many or a class for expanded clones.

clone_size	v_call	j_call	d_call	cdr3_nt	cdr3_aa
-	TRBV7-9	TRBJ2-7	-	TGTGCCAGCAGCTTAGCCTGGGCGGATGTTTGGTCGGGATCCTACGAGCAGTACTTC	CASSLAWADVWSGSYEQYF
-	TRBV19	TRBJ2-7	-	TGTGCCAGTAGTATAATTCCAGGGCCCATCAATTCCTACGAGCAGTACTTC	CASSIIPGPINSYEQYF
-	TRBV6-5	TRBJ1-1	-	TGTGCCAGCAGTTACTCCGGGGGGAGAGCTTTCTTT	CASSYSGGRAFF
-	TRBV9	TRBJ1-3	-	TGTGCCAGCAGCACGTGGGGGGGCTCTGGAAACACCATATATTTT	CASSTWGGSGNTIYF
-	TRBV2	TRBJ2-7	TRBD2	TGTGCCAGCAGTACGAGCGGGAGCGGAGAGCAGTACTTC	CASSTSGSGEQYF
few	TRBV2	TRBJ1-2	TRBD1	TGTGCCAGCAGTGAGAGAGGGACAGCCGACAACTATGGCTACACCTTC	CASSERGTADNYGYTF
once	TRBV4-2	TRBJ2-1	TRBD2	TGTGCCAGCAGCCAAGATCTTCCTAGCGGGAGATATAATGAGCAGTTCTTC	CASSQDLPSGRYNEQFF
-	TRBV6-5	TRBJ1-6	TRBD1	TGTGCCAGCAGTTTGGACTACAGGGGATCACCCCTCCACTTT	CASSLDYRGSPLHF
few	TRBV2	TRBJ2-3	TRBD2	TGTGCCAGCAGATTAGCGGGGAGGACAGATACGCAGTATTTT	CASRLAGRTDTQYF
-	TRBV6-6	TRBJ2-1	TRBD1	TGTGCCAGCAGGCGAGACAGGGTTCCTTTAGATGAGCAGTTCTTC	CASRRDRVPLDEQFF
-	TRBV14	TRBJ2-5	-	TGTGCCAGCAGCTCAGGGGAGACCCAGTACTTC	CASSSGETQYF
once	TRBV4-1	TRBJ1-2	-	TGCGCCAGCAGCCCCTACAGGGTAATTGATGGCTACACCTTC	CASSPYRVIDGYTF
-	TRBV19	TRBJ2-7	-	TGTGCCAGTATGGGGGGTTTCGGCCTCTCCTACGAGCAGTACTTC	CASMGGFGLSYEQYF
-	TRBV15	TRBJ1-2	-	TGTGCCACCAGCAGAGTTAGGGGACTCACTAACTATGGCTACACCTTC	CATSRVRGLTNYGYTF
-	TRBV5-6	TRBJ2-5	TRBD2	TGTGCCAGCAGCGTCTTAGCGGGATTCCAAGAGACCCAGTACTTC	CASSVLAGFQETQYF
few	TRBV23-1	TRBJ1-6	-	TGCGCCAGCAGTTTTTCAGCTAGCTCCTATAATTCACCCCTCCACTTT	CASSFSASSYNSPLHF
-	TRBV28	TRBJ1-2	-	TGTGCCAGCAGCCAGTTTAATCACGGCTACACCTTC	CASSQFNHGYTF
-	TRBV4-1	TRBJ2-7	TRBD2	TGCGCCAGCAGCCTAGACCCTAGCGGCTCCTACGAGCAGTACTTC	CASSLDPSGSYEQYF
-	TRBV28	TRBJ1-2	-	TGTGCCACCCTCCGGTATAACTATGGCTACACCTTC	CATLRYNYGYTF
-	TRBV19	TRBJ2-2	TRBD1	TGTGCCAGTAGCCCCCGGACAGGGACCGGGGAGCTGTTTTTT	CASSPRTGTGELFF
-	TRBV10-3	TRBJ2-1	TRBD2	TGTGCCATCGCGACTAGCGGCTGGAATGAGCAGTTCTTC	CAIATSGWNEQFF
-	TRBV6-5	TRBJ1-4	TRBD1	TGTGCCAGCAGGGGACAGTATAATGAAAAACTGTTTTTT	CASRGQYNEKLFF
-	TRBV5-1	TRBJ2-7	TRBD1	TGCGCCAGCAGCTCCACAGGGGGCTTTGTCTACGAGCAGTACTTC	CASSSTGGFVYEQYF
-	TRBV4-1	TRBJ2-7	-	TGCGCCAGCAGCCAAACCGGGAACTACGAGCAGTACTTC	CASSQTGNYEQYF
-	TRBV30	TRBJ2-2	-	TGTGCCTGCAGAGGGCAGGCTAACACCGGGGAGCTGTTTTTT	CACRGQANTGELFF
-	TRBV29-1	TRBJ2-7	TRBD1	TGCAGCGTTAGACCGGGACAGATGTCCTACGAGCAGTACTTC	CSVRPGQMSYEQYF
-	TRBV2	TRBJ1-6	-	TGTGCCAGCAGGAGGGGCGGGGGTAATTCACCCCTCCACTTT	CASRRGGGNSPLHF
-	TRBV28	TRBJ1-1	-	TGTGCCAGCAGTCTAGGTGGGGCGGTGAACACTGAAGCTTTCTTT	CASSLGGAVNTEAFF
-	TRBV5-1	TRBJ1-2	TRBD1	TGCGCCAGCAGCCTATCCGGGACAGCCTATGGCTACACCTTC	CASSLSGTAYGYTF
once	TRBV4-1	TRBJ2-7	TRBD2	TGCGCCAGCAGCCAAGGGGGACTAGATCCCTACGAGCAGTACTTC	CASSQGGLDPYEQYF
-	TRBV5-1	TRBJ2-5	-	TGCGCCAGCAGCTTGGACAGGGAGGGCGAGACCCAGTACTTC	CASSLDREGETQYF
-	TRBV9	TRBJ1-6	-	TGTGCCAGCAGCCTATCGTCCTATAATTCACCCCTCCACTTT	CASSLSSYNSPLHF
once	TRBV6-5	TRBJ2-1	TRBD1	TGTGCCAGCAGTTCCCTGGACAGGGAGAACGATGAGCAGTTCTTC	CASSSLDRENDEQFF
-	TRBV19	TRBJ2-7	TRBD2	TGTGCCAGTAGTATCCGGGAGGGTCCCTACGAGCAGTACTTC	CASSIREGPYEQYF
-	TRBV9	TRBJ2-2	-	TGTGCCAGCAGCGTAGTGATGGGGGCGCTCCCCGGGGAGCTGTTTTTT	CASSVVMGALPGELFF
-	TRBV5-5	TRBJ2-7	-	TGTGCCAGCAGCTTGGAGAGAATCTCCTACGAGCAGTACTTC	CASSLERISYEQYF
-	TRBV24-1	TRBJ2-1	TRBD2	TGTGCCACCAGTGATGGGGCTAGCGGGAGTTCCGGTGAGCAGTTCTTC	CATSDGASGSSGEQFF
-	TRBV5-1	TRBJ2-7	TRBD2	TGCGCCAGCAGCTTGGGCGGGACTAACTCCTACGAGCAGTACTTC	CASSLGGTNSYEQYF
-	TRBV9	TRBJ1-1	TRBD1	TGTGCCAGCAGCCCAGGACAGGGGACGAACACTGAAGCTTTCTTT	CASSPGQGTNTEAFF
once	TRBV7-2	TRBJ2-5	TRBD1	TGTGCCAGCAGCCGGGACAGGGCGGTGGAGACCCAGTACTTC	CASSRDRAVETQYF
-	TRBV5-6	TRBJ1-2	-	TGTGCCAGCAGCAGAGACAGTTCCGGCCACTATGGCTACACCTTC	CASSRDSSGHYGYTF
-	TRBV18	TRBJ2-1	-	TGTGCCAGCTCACCACTGAGCGGTACGAACTCCTACAATGAGCAGTTCTTC	CASSPLSGTNSYNEQFF
-	TRBV24-1	TRBJ1-6	-	TGTGCCACCAGTGATACGGAGCCCAATTCACCCCTCCACTTT	CATSDTEPNSPLHF
-	TRBV29-1	TRBJ1-1	-	TGCAGCGTCCGAGGGGTGGCAGGGACTTCAACTGAAGCTTTCTTT	CSVRGVAGTSTEAFF
-	TRBV18	TRBJ1-2	-	TGTGCCAGCTCACCACTTTCGCCCGAGGTCAGCTTC	CASSPLSPEVSF
-	TRBV3-1/TRBV3-2	TRBJ2-3	-	TGTGCCAGCAGCCAAGATGTGGCCTCGCCAGATACGCAGTATTTT	CASSQDVASPDTQYF
-	TRBV6-1	TRBJ2-3	-	TGTGCCAGCAGTGAAGCCCAGACTACCGATAGCACAGATACGCAGTATTTT	CASSEAQTTDSTDTQYF